Listed below are T cell receptor beta chains from one sample, sequenced in a study of cytomegalovirus exposure and HLA in healthy donors. The method was immunoSEQ multiplex PCR; TCRdb's version includes in-frame clones alone and lacks a portion of them. This sample has 200,000 to 250,000 clones, with more than 75% found just once. Sequenced: PBMCs. The receptors originated from a woman aged 35 to 49 in good health and CMV-seropositive. Both conserved end residues are part of each CDR3. Fields, in order: clone size, D gene, V gene, J gene, CDR3 DNA, CDR3 protein. A D gene is named only where the DNA matches it firmly. Clone size is given for some rows only: seen once, a few or many times, or a class if the clone is expanded.

>few|TRBD1|TRBV5-4|TRBJ2-5
TGTGCCAGCAGCCAAGACAGGGTCCAAGAGACCCAGTACTTC
CASSQDRVQETQYF
>.|TRBD1|TRBV19|TRBJ1-1
TGTGCCAGTAGTCCCGGGACAGGGGGCAGGTTGAACACTGAAGCTTTCTTT
CASSPGTGGRLNTEAFF
>.|.|TRBV5-1|TRBJ2-2
TGCGCCAGCAGCCCACCGACTGAAACCGGGGAGCTGTTTTTT
CASSPPTETGELFF
>.|TRBD1|TRBV15|TRBJ1-2
TGTGCCACCAGCAGCCCTGGGACAGCGGATGGCTACACCTTC
CATSSPGTADGYTF
>.|TRBD1|TRBV5-4|TRBJ1-3
TGTGCCAGCAGCCGACAGGGTTCTAACTCTGGAAACACCATATATTTT
CASSRQGSNSGNTIYF
>.|TRBD1|TRBV7-6|TRBJ1-1
TGTGCCAGCAGCTCCTGGACAGGGAACACTGAAGCTTTCTTT
CASSSWTGNTEAFF
>once|TRBD1|TRBV28|TRBJ1-2
TGTGCCAGCAAGGGCCACACAGGGGCTCTACATGGCTACACCTTC
CASKGHTGALHGYTF
>.|.|TRBV19|TRBJ2-5
TGTGCCAGTAGTCGCCGGTTGGCAGGGATCCAAGAGACCCAGTACTTC
CASSRRLAGIQETQYF
>few|TRBD1|TRBV4-1|TRBJ1-2
TGCGCCAGCAGCCACCTGGACAGGGAGGGCGGCTACACCTTC
CASSHLDREGGYTF
>few|.|TRBV12-5|TRBJ1-2
TGTGCTAGTGGTTTGGTACGGATCCCGCGGAAGAGGGACTATGGCTACACCTTC
CASGLVRIPRKRDYGYTF
>once|.|TRBV6-1|TRBJ2-7
TGTGCCAGCAGTGAACCAAAAAGGAGCTCCTACGAGCAGTACTTC
CASSEPKRSSYEQYF
>.|TRBD2|TRBV29-1|TRBJ2-7
TGCAGCGTTGGGGGGGGATTGTACGAGCAGTACTTC
CSVGGGLYEQYF
>.|.|TRBV7-2|TRBJ2-5
TGTGCCAGCAGCTTAGGGGTTTATACGCGGATTCAAGAGACCCAGTACTTC
CASSLGVYTRIQETQYF
>.|TRBD1|TRBV27|TRBJ1-6
TGTGCCAGCAGGTTTTTGGACAGGCTCCAAAGCTCCTATAATTCACCCCTCCACTTT
CASRFLDRLQSSYNSPLHF
>.|TRBD1|TRBV11-3|TRBJ2-7
TGTGCCAGCAGCTTACTCGGACAGGGAGAATACGAGCAGTACTTC
CASSLLGQGEYEQYF
>.|.|TRBV6-4|TRBJ1-1
TGTGCCAGAAGTCAGATAAACACTGAAGCTTTCTTT
CARSQINTEAFF
>.|TRBD2|TRBV5-1|TRBJ2-1
TGCGCCAGCAGCTTGTCCGTTGCTAGCGGGGGTAATGAGCAGTTCTTC
CASSLSVASGGNEQFF
>.|.|TRBV4-2|TRBJ1-1
TGTGCCAGCAGCCAAGAAAGGGGCATGAACACTGAAGCTTTCTTT
CASSQERGMNTEAFF
>few|TRBD2|TRBV5-1|TRBJ2-5
TGCGCCAGCAAAACTAGCGGGGGGCAAGAGACCCAGTACTTC
CASKTSGGQETQYF
>.|.|TRBV30|TRBJ2-3
TGTGCCTGGGGGGGGTGGGGGGACAGCACAGATACGCAGTATTTT
CAWGGWGDSTDTQYF
>.|.|TRBV7-9|TRBJ2-4
TGTGCCAGCAGCCCAGCGGGCAACCTTTTTAAAAACATTCAGTACTTC
CASSPAGNLFKNIQYF
>.|TRBD2|TRBV6-1|TRBJ2-7
TGTGCCAGCAGTGAATTGGGGGGAACTAGCGGGGGGATTGTGGAGCAGTACTTC
CASSELGGTSGGIVEQYF
>once|TRBD1|TRBV10-1|TRBJ2-5
TGCGCCAGCAGTGAAAACTTACAGGGGAGAGAGACCCAGTACTTC
CASSENLQGRETQYF
>.|TRBD2|TRBV19|TRBJ2-2
TGTGCCAGTAGTATTTCTAGCGGGGGGGCCTCGACCGGGGAGCTGTTTTTT
CASSISSGGASTGELFF
>.|TRBD2|TRBV6-6|TRBJ2-1
TGTGCCAGCACCTGGACTAGCGGGGCCTACAATGAGCAGTTCTTC
CASTWTSGAYNEQFF
>.|.|TRBV5-4|TRBJ2-1
TGTGCCAGCAGCCTTGACAGCTACAATGAGCAGTTCTTC
CASSLDSYNEQFF
>.|.|TRBV10-3|TRBJ2-7
TGTGCCATCAGCCTACAGGGCCTAACCTACGAGCAGTACTTC
CAISLQGLTYEQYF
>.|.|TRBV5-1|TRBJ2-5
TGCGCCAGCAGCTTGAACTCCCCGGGAGAGACCCAGTACTTC
CASSLNSPGETQYF
>few|.|TRBV7-2|TRBJ1-1
TGTGCCAGCAGCCCCGGTAGACAGACAAACACTGAAGCTTTCTTT
CASSPGRQTNTEAFF
>.|TRBD2|TRBV10-3|TRBJ2-3
TGTGCCATCAGGGGCCACCGAGCGGGGGGCGCAGATACGCAGTATTTT
CAIRGHRAGGADTQYF
>.|.|TRBV30|TRBJ1-2
TGTGCCTGGACCCCACAAGACAGCCGCTATGGCTACACCTTC
CAWTPQDSRYGYTF
>few|.|TRBV6-5|TRBJ1-1
TGTGCCAGCAGTTACCCGGCGGGGGCAAACACTGAAGCTTTCTTT
CASSYPAGANTEAFF
>.|.|TRBV27|TRBJ2-2
TGTGCCACCCAGAATCAGGACACCGGGGAGCTGTTTTTT
CATQNQDTGELFF
>.|.|TRBV5-4|TRBJ2-2
TGTGCCAGCAGCCTACAGGGTAGGGAGCTGTTTTTT
CASSLQGRELFF
>.|.|TRBV2|TRBJ1-1
TGTGCCAGCAGTGACCAGTCTTACACTGAAGCTTTCTTT
CASSDQSYTEAFF
>.|.|TRBV15|TRBJ1-4
TGTGCCACCAGCCGGGGGTGGAAACTGTTTTTT
CATSRGWKLFF
>.|TRBD1|TRBV5-6|TRBJ1-2
TGTGCCAGCAGCGGCCTAACAGGGGTTGGCTACACCTTC
CASSGLTGVGYTF
>.|.|TRBV5-1|TRBJ1-4
TGCGCCAGCAGCTTAGGACACGGGGGGGAAAAACTGTTTTTT
CASSLGHGGEKLFF
>.|.|TRBV10-3|TRBJ1-1
TGTGCATCGGAGGCGGGGACTGAAGCTTTCTTT
CASEAGTEAFF
>.|.|TRBV6-5|TRBJ1-2
TGTGCCAGCAGTACCAGCGAGTACTATGGCTACACCTTC
CASSTSEYYGYTF
>few|.|TRBV5-1|TRBJ1-2
TGCGCCAGCAGCTTGAACCTCGGGACTGTCTATGGCTACACCTTC
CASSLNLGTVYGYTF
>.|TRBD1|TRBV2|TRBJ1-4
TGTGCCAGCAGTGAAGCGCTTGGGACAGGGAGTGAAAAACTGTTTTTT
CASSEALGTGSEKLFF
>.|.|TRBV11-2|TRBJ2-7
TGTGCCAGCAGCTTAGGTCCAGGGGAATACTACGAGCAGTACTTC
CASSLGPGEYYEQYF
>.|.|TRBV10-2|TRBJ2-7
TGCGCCAGCAGTGAGGGTCGGGGAACCTACGAGCAGTACTTC
CASSEGRGTYEQYF
>few|TRBD1|TRBV5-1|TRBJ1-1
TGCGCCAGCAGATTTACCGGGACAGGGGAGGCTGAAGCTTTCTTT
CASRFTGTGEAEAFF
>.|TRBD1|TRBV15|TRBJ1-2
TGTGCCACCAGCAGGGACTGGACAGGGGGTTGGTATGGCTACACCTTC
CATSRDWTGGWYGYTF
>.|.|TRBV10-3|TRBJ1-5
TGTGCCATCAGCCTTGACAGGACCAATCAGCCCCAGCATTTT
CAISLDRTNQPQHF
>.|.|TRBV29-1|TRBJ1-4
TGCAGCGAGGTGGGGGGGCAGGGAAATGAAAAACTGTTTTTT
CSEVGGQGNEKLFF
>.|TRBD1|TRBV16|TRBJ1-3
TGTGCCAGCAGCCCCAACAGGGGACACATCATATATTTT
CASSPNRGHIIYF
>.|.|TRBV7-2|TRBJ2-5
TGTGCCAGCAGCCGAACCGGGGGGCAGGGAGAGACCCAGTACTTC
CASSRTGGQGETQYF
>once|TRBD1|TRBV10-2|TRBJ2-6
TGCGCCAGCAGTTCGGGACAGGGTTCTGGGGCCAACGTCCTGACTTTC
CASSSGQGSGANVLTF